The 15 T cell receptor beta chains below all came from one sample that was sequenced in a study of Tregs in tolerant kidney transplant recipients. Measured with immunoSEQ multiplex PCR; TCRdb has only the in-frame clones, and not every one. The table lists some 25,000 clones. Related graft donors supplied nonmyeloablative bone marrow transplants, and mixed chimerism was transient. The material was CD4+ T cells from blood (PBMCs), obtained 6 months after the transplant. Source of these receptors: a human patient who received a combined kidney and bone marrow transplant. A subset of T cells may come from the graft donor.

CDR3 loop: CSARDLGTSSNEQFF. The CDR3 DNA, read in part, is TGCAGTGCTAGAGATCTTGGGACTAGCAGCAATGAG. V and J are TRBV20-1 and TRBJ2-1; TRBD2 matches 9 bases. Read coverage stops 3 residues before the CDR3 terminus; the germline J gene supplies the remainder. The CDR3 contains 15 residues. The germline gives CDR1 DFQATT, CDR2 SNEGSKA (reference sequence). Trimming took 0 bases from V and 6 from J; bases not matched to a gene: 6.

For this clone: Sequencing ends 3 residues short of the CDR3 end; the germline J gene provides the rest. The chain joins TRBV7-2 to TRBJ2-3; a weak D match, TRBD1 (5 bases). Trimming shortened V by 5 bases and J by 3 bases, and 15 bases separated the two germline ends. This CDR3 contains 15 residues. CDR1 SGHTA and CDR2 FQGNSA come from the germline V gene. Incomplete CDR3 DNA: TGTGCCAGCAGCCCCCATTTGCGACAGACAGATACG. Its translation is CASSPHLRQTDT. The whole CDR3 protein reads CASSPHLRQTDTQYF.

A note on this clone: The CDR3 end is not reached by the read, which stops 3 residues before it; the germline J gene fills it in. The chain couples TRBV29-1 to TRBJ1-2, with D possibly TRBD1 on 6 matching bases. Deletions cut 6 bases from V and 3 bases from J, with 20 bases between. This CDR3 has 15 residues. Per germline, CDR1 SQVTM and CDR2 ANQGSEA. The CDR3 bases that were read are TGCAGCGTCCAAAAGGAGTACAGGGAATACTATGGC. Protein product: CSVQKEYREYYG. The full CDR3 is CSVQKEYREYYGYTF.

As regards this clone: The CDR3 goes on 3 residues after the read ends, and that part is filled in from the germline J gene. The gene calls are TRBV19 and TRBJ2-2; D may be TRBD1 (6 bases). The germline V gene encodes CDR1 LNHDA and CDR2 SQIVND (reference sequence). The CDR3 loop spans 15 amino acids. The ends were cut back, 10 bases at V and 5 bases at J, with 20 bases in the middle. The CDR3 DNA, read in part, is TGTGCCACCTACTCACAGGGACGAGGGACCGGGGAG. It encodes CATYSQGRGTGE. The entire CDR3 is CATYSQGRGTGELFF. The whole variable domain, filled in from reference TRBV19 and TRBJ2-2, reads DGGITQSPKYLFRKEGQNVTLSCEQNLNHDAMYWYRQDPGQGLRLIYYSQIVNDFQKGDIAEGYSVSREKKESFPLTVTSAQKNPTAFYLCATYSQGRGTGELFFGEGSRLTVL.

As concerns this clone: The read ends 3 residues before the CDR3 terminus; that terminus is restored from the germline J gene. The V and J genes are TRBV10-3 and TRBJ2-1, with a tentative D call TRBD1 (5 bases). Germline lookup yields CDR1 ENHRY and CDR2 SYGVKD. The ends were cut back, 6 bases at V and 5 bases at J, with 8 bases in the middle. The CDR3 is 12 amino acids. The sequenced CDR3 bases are TGTGCCATCAGAGGACAAGACAATGAG. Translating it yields CAIRGQDNE. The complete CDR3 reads CAIRGQDNEQFF.

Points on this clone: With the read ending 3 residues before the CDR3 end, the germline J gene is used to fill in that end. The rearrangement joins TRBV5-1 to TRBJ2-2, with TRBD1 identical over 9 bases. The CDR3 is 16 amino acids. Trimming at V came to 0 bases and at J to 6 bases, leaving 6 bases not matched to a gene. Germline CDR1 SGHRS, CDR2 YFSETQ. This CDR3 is CASSLGSTGGAGELFF. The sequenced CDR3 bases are TGCGCCAGCAGCTTGGGGTCGACAGGGGGAGCCGGGGAG.

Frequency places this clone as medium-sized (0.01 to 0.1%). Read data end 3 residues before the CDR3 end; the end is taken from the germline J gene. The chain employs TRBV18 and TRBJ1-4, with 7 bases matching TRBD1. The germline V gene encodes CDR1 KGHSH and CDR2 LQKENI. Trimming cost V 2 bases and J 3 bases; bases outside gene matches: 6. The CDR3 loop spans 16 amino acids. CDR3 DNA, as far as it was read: TGTGCCAGCTCACCAGACAGGGATTCGGCTAATGAAAAA. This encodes CASSPDRDSANEK. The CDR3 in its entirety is CASSPDRDSANEKLFF.

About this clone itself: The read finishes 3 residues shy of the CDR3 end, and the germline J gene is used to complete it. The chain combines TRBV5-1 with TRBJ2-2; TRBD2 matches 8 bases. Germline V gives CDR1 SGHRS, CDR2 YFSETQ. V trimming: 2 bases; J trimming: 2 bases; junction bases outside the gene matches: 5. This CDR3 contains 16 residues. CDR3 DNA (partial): TGCGCCAGCAGCTTAGGGCTAGCGGGTAACACCGGGGAG. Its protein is CASSLGLAGNTGE. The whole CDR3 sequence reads CASSLGLAGNTGELFF.

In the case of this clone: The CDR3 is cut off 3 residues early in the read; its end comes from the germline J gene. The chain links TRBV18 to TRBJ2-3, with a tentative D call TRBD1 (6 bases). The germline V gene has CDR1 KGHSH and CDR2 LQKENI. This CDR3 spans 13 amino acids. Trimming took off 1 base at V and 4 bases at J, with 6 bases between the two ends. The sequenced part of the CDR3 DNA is TGTGCCAGCTCACCACGACAGGCAGATACG. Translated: CASSPRQADT. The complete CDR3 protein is CASSPRQADTQYF.

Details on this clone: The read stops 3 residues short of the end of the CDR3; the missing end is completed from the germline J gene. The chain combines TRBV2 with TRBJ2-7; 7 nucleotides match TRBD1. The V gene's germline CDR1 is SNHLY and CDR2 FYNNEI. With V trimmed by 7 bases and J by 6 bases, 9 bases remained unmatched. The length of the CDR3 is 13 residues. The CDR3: CASTTGLRGEQYF. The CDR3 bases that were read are TGTGCCAGCACGACAGGGTTGAGGGGCGAG.

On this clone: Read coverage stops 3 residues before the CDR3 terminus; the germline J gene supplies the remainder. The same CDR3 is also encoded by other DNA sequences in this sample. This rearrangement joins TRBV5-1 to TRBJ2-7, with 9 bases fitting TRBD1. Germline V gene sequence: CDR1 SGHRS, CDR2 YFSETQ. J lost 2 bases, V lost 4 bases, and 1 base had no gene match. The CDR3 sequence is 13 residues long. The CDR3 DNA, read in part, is TGCGCCAGCAGCCGGACAGGGGCCTACGAG. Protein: CASSRTGAYE. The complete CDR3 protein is CASSRTGAYEQYF.

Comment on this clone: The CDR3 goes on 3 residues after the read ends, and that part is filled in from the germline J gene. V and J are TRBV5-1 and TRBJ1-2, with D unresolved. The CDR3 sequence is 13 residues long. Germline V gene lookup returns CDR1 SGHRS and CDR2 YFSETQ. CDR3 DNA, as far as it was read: TGCGCCAGCAGCTGGAGACTCAATCTCGGC. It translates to CASSWRLNLG. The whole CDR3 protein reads CASSWRLNLGYTF.

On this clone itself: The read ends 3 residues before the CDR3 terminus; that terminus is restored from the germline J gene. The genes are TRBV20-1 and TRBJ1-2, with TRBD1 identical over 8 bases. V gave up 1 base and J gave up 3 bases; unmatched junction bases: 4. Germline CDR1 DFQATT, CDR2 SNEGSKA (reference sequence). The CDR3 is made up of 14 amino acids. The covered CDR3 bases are TGCAGTGCTAGAGTTCCGGACAGGGACTATGGC. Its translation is CSARVPDRDYG. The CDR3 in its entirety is CSARVPDRDYGYTF.

This CDR3 is CASTRGQGASGNTIYF. The covered CDR3 bases are TGCGCCAGCACCCGGGGGCAGGGGGCTTCAGGAAACACC. The chain recombines TRBV5-1 with TRBJ1-3; 8 positions agree with TRBD1. The CDR3 end falls 3 residues outside the read, so it is completed with the germline J gene. The CDR3 is 16 amino acids. CDR1 and CDR2 (germline): SGHRS, YFSETQ. Unmatched junction bases numbered 12, after V lost 6 bases and J lost 4 bases.

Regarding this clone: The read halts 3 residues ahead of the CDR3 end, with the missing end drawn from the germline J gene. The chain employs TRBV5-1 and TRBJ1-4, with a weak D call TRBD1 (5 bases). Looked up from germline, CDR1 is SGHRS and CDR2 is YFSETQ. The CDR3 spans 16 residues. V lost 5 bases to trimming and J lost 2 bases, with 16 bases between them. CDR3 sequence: CASSYPTGGTNEKLFF. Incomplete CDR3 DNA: TGCGCCAGCAGTTACCCGACCGGGGGGACTAATGAAAAA. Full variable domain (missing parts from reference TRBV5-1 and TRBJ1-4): KAGVTQTPRYLIKTRGQQVTLSCSPISGHRSVSWYQQTPGQGLQFLFEYFSETQRNKGNFPGRFSGRQFSNSRSEMNVSTLELGDSALYLCASSYPTGGTNEKLFFGSGTQLSVL.